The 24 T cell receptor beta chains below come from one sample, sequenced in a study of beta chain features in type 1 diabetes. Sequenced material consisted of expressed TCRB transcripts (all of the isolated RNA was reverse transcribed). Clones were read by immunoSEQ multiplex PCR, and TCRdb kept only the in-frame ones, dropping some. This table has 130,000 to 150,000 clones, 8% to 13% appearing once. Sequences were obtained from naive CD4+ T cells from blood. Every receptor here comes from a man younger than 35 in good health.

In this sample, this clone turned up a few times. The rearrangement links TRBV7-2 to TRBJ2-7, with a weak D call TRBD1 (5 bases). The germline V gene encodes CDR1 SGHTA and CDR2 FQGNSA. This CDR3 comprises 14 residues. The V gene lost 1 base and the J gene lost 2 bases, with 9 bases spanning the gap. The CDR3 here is CASSLDSRAYEQYF. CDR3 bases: TGTGCCAGCAGCTTAGATAGCAGGGCCTACGAGCAGTACTTC.

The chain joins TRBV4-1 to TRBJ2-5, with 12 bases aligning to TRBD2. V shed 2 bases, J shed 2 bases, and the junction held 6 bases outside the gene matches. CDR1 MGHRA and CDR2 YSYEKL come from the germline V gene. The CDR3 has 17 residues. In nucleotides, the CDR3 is TGCGCCAGCAGCCAACCTACTCTAGCGGGGGGGCAAGAGACCCAGTACTTC. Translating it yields CASSQPTLAGGQETQYF.

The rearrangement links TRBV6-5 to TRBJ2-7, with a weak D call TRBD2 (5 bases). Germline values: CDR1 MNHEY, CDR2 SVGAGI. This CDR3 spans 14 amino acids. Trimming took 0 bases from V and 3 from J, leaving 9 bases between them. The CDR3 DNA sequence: TGTGCCAGCAGTTACTCCGGGGTCGTCTACGAGCAGTACTTC. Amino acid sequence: CASSYSGVVYEQYF.

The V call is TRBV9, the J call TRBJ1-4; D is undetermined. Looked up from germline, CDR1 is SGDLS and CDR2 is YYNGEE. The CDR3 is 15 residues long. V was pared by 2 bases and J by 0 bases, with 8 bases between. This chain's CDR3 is CASSVGNPTNEKLFF. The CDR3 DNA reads TGTGCCAGCAGCGTCGGGAATCCAACTAATGAAAAACTGTTTTTT.

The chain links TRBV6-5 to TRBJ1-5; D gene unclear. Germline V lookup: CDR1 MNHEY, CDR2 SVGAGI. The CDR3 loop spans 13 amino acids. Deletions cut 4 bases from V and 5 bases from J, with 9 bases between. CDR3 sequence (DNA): TGTGCCAGCAGTTCTTGGAGGGATCAGCCCCAGCATTTT. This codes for CASSSWRDQPQHF.

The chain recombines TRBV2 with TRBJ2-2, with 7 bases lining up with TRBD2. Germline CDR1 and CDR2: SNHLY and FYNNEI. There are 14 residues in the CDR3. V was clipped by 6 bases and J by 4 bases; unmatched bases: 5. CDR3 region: CASSGGFSTGELFF. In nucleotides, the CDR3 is TGTGCCAGCAGCGGGGGGTTCTCCACCGGGGAGCTGTTTTTT.

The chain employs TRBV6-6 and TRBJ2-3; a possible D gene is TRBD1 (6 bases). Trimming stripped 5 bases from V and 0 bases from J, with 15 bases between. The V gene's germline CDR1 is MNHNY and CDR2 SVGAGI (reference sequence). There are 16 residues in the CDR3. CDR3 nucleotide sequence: TGTGCCAGCAGTGCCCGACAGGCTACTAGCACAGATACGCAGTATTTT. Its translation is CASSARQATSTDTQYF.

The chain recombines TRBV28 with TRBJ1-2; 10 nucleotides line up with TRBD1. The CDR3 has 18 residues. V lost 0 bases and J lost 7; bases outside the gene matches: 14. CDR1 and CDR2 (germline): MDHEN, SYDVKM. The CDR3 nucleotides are TGTGCCAGCAGTTTATGGGCGTCCGGGACAGGGGAATCCGGTGGCTACACCTTC. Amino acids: CASSLWASGTGESGGYTF.

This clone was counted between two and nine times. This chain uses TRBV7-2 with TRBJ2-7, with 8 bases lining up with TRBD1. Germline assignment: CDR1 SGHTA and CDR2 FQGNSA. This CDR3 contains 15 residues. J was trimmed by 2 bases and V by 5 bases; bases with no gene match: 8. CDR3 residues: CASSTGGTGAYEQYF. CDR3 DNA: TGTGCCAGCAGCACGGGCGGGACAGGAGCCTACGAGCAGTACTTC.

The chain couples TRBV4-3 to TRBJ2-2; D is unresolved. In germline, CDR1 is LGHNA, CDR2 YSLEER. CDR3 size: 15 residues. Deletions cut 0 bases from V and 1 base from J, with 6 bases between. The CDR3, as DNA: TGCGCCAGCAGCCAAGAGGCCAAGAACACCGGGGAGCTGTTTTTT. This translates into CASSQEAKNTGELFF.

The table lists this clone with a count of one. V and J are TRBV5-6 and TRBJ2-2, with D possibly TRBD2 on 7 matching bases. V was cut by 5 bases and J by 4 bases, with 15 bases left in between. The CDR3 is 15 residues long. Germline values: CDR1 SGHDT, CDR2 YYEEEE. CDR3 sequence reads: CASRVAAGATGELFF. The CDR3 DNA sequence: TGTGCCAGCAGGGTGGCCGCGGGGGCCACCGGGGAGCTGTTTTTT.

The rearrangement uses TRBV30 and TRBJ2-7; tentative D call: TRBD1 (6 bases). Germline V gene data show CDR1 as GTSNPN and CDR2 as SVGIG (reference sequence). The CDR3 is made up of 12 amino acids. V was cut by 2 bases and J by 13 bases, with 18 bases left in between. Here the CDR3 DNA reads TGTGCCTGGAGTATCACAGGGACCCGCTTCTACTTC. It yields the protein CAWSITGTRFYF.

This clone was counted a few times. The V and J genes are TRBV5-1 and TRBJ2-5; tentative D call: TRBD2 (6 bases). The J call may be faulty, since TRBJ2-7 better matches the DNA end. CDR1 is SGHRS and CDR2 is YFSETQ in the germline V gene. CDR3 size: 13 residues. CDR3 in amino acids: CASSSGVSSEQYF. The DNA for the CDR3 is TGCGCCAGCAGCTCGGGAGTATCGAGCGAGCAGTACTTC.

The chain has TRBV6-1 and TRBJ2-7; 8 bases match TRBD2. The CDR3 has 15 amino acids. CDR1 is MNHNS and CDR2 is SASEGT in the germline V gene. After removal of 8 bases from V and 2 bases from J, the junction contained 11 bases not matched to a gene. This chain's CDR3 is CASATISGGTYEQYF. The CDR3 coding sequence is TGTGCCAGCGCTACTATCAGCGGGGGAACCTACGAGCAGTACTTC.

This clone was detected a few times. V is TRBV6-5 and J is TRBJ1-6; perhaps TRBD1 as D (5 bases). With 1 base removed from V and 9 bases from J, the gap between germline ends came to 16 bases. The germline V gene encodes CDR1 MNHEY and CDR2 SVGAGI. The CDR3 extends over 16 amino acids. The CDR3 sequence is CASSYWGGPPPSPLHF. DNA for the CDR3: TGTGCCAGCAGTTACTGGGGGGGACCTCCACCTTCACCCCTCCACTTT.

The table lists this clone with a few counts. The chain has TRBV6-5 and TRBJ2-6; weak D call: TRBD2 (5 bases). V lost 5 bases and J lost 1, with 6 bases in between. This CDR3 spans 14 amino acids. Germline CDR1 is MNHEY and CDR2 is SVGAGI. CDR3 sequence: CASSRGSGANVLTF. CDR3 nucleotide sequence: TGTGCCAGCAGTCGGGGTTCTGGGGCCAACGTCCTGACTTTC.

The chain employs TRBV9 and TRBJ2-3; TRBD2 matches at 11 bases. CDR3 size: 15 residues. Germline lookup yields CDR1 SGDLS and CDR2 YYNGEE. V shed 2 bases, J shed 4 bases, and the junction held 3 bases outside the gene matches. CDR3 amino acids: CASSVGLAVADTQYF. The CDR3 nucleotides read TGTGCCAGCAGCGTGGGACTAGCGGTCGCAGATACGCAGTATTTT.

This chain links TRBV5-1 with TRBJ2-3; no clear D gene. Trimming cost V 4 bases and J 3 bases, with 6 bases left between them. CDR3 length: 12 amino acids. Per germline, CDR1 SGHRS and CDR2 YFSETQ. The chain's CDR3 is CASSPSTDTQYF. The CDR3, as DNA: TGCGCCAGCAGCCCGAGTACAGATACGCAGTATTTT.

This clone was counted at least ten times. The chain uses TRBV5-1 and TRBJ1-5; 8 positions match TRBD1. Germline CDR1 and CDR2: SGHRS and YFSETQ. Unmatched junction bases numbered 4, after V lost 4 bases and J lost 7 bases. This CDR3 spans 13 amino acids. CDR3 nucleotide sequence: TGCGCCAGCAGCGTTGGACAGGGCCAGCCCCAGCATTTT. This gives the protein CASSVGQGQPQHF.

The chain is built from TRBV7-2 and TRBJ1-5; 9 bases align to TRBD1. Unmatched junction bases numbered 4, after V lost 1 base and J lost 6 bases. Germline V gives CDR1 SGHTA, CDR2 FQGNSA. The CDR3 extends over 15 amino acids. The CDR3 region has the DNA TGTGCCAGCAGCTTAGGACAGGGGGGAAGTCAGCCCCAGCATTTT. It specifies CASSLGQGGSQPQHF.

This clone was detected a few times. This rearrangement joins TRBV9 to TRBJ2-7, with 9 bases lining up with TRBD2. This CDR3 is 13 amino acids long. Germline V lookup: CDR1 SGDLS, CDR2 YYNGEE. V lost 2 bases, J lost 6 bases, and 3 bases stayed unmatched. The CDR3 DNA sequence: TGTGCCAGCAGCGTGACTAGCGGAACCGAGCAGTACTTC. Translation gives CASSVTSGTEQYF.

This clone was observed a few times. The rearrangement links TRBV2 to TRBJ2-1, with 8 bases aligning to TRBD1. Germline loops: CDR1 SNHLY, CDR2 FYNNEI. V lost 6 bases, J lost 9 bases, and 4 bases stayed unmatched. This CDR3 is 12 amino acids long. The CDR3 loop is CASRAGGTEQFF. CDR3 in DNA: TGTGCCAGCAGGGCAGGGGGCACTGAGCAGTTCTTC.

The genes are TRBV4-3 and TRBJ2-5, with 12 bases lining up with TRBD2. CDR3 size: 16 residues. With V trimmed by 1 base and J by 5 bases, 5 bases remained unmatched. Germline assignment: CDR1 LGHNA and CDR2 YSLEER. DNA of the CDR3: TGCGCCAGCAGCCAAGGACTAGCGGGGGTCCTGGAGACCCAGTACTTC. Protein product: CASSQGLAGVLETQYF.

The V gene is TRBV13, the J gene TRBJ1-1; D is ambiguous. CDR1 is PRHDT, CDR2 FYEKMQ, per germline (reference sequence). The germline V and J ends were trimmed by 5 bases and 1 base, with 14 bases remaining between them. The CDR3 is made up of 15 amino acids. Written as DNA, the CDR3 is TGTGCCAGCAGCCGGCCAACCCTAGGGAACACTGAAGCTTTCTTT. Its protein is CASSRPTLGNTEAFF.